The 5 T cell receptor beta chains reported below all come from one sample, sequenced in a study of T cells in Graves' hyperthyroidism and ophthalmopathy. RNA transcripts served as the template for amplifying TCR beta CDR3 regions. HTBI primers were the set used in a first-round RT-PCR of the TCR CDR3. MiXCR was run by TCRdb on the multiplex PCR reads, yielding one entry per CDR3 protein. Of some 550,000 distinct CDR3 sequences in the sample, approximately 16% are singletons; the top ten hold 3% to 4%. Source material: blood. These TCRs come from a woman in her thirties or forties with Graves' ophthalmopathy.

The rearrangement uses TRBV12-5 and TRBJ2-4; tentatively, D is TRBD1 or TRBD2 (5 bases each). CDR3 size: 16 residues. The V gene lost 6 bases and the J gene lost 7 bases, with 22 bases spanning the gap. The V gene's germline CDR1 is LGHNT and CDR2 FRNRAP. In DNA form, the CDR3 reads TGTGCTAGTGGCCCCCCAGGACTCACTACAGGCAACATTCAGTACTTC. Amino acids: CASGPPGLTTGNIQYF. Together with reference TRBV12-5 and TRBJ2-4, the CDR3 gives the full variable domain: DARVTQTPRHKVTEMGQEVTMRCQPILGHNTVFWYRQTMMQGLELLAYFRNRAPLDDSGMPKDRFSAEMPDATLATLKIQPSEPRDSAVYFCASGPPGLTTGNIQYFGAGTRLSVL.

This clonotype has ten or more counts. The rearrangement joins TRBV2 to TRBJ2-7, with TRBD1 identical over 8 bases. Germline V CDR1 and CDR2: SNHLY, FYNNEI. Unmatched junction bases numbered 15, after V lost 6 bases and J lost 8 bases. CDR3 length: 15 amino acids. The CDR3 bases are TGTGCCAGCAGGACTGGTACAGGGGGACCTACCCAGCAGTACTTC. It specifies CASRTGTGGPTQQYF. Based on the CDR3 plus reference TRBV2 and TRBJ2-7, the full variable domain is EPEVTQTPSHQVTQMGQEVILRCVPISNHLYFYWYRQILGQKVEFLVSFYNNEISEKSEIFDDQFSVERPDGSNFTLKIRSTKLEDSAMYFCASRTGTGGPTQQYFGPGTRLTVT.

This clonotype was seen ten or more times. The V gene is TRBV20-1, the J gene TRBJ1-3; TRBD1 might be the D (6 bases). Trimming removed 0 bases from V and 1 base from J, with 10 bases in between. The CDR3 spans 15 residues. Germline CDR1 DFQATT, CDR2 SNEGSKA (reference sequence). The CDR3 sequence is CSARDPTGSGNTIYF. The CDR3 DNA is TGCAGTGCTAGAGACCCAACAGGGTCTGGAAACACCATATATTTT.

This clonotype was seen many times. The V and J genes are TRBV28 and TRBJ2-7; 7 bases map to TRBD2. Germline V CDR1 and CDR2: MDHEN, SYDVKM. V shed 6 bases, J shed 1 base, and the junction held 6 bases outside the gene matches. CDR3 length: 14 residues. CDR3 nucleotides: TGTGCCAGCAGCGGGGGAGGGGAGTCCTACGAGCAGTACTTC. This gives the protein CASSGGGESYEQYF.

This clonotype was detected many times. This rearrangement joins TRBV18 to TRBJ2-3, with TRBD1 as a possible D gene (5 bases). CDR1 and CDR2 from the germline V gene are KGHSH and LQKENI. The CDR3 runs to 15 residues. Between the trimmed V and J ends, which lost 3 bases and 0 bases, there was a span of 10 bases. The CDR3, as DNA: TGTGCCAGCTCACCGACAGCAACTAGCACAGATACGCAGTATTTT. It yields the protein CASSPTATSTDTQYF.